The 14 T cell receptor beta chains given below trace back to one sample, sequenced in a study of spatial heterogeneity in lung cancer. Study-level points and caveats: Tracking of tumor mutation counts was seen in expanded intratumoral alpha and beta TCR counts.

These receptors have no known antigen. Described time point: sample taken at primary tumor resection. TCRdb re-called the 5' RACE reads through MiXCR, storing one row per CDR3 protein. This table holds around 18,000 distinct CDR3 sequences, 5.7% found once. The material was lung tumor tissue, obtained at surgery. These receptors came from a female donor with early-stage non-small cell lung cancer.

Ten or more counts support this clonotype. The gene calls are TRBV28 and TRBJ1-4, with 10 bases fitting TRBD1. The trim removed 3 bases at V and 7 bases at J, leaving 11 bases unmatched. CDR3 length: 17 residues. Looked up from germline, CDR1 is MDHEN and CDR2 is SYDVKM. CDR3 DNA sequence: TGTGCCAGCAGTTTGGGGGACAGGGGAAAAAAGAGTGAAAAACTGTTTTTT. Encoded protein: CASSLGDRGKKSEKLFF.

The table lists this clonotype with many counts. V gene TRBV20-1 combines with J gene TRBJ2-3; D is ambiguous. The CDR3 covers 12 residues. Trimming left V 4 bases short and J 2 bases short, with 7 bases between. CDR1 is DFQATT, CDR2 SNEGSKA, per germline (reference sequence). In DNA, the CDR3 is TGCAGTGCTAAGACTGTCACAGATACGCAGTATTTT. Its translation: CSAKTVTDTQYF.

In DNA form, the CDR3 reads TGTGCCACCAGTGATTTTGGAAGTAAAGAGACCCAGTACTTC. It is translated as CATSDFGSKETQYF. The chain carries TRBV24-1 and TRBJ2-5; D remains ambiguous. The CDR3 runs to 14 residues. Germline V gives CDR1 KGHDR, CDR2 SFDVKD. Trimming took off 1 base at V and 3 bases at J, with 8 bases between the two ends.

The sample holds many counts of this clonotype. This chain links TRBV7-8 with TRBJ2-2; D tentatively fits TRBD1 or TRBD2 (6 bases each). Deletions cut 1 base from V and 7 bases from J, with 19 bases between. From germline, CDR1 is SGHVS and CDR2 FQNEAQ. The CDR3 length is 17 residues. The CDR3 loop reads CASSLGGGSLRSGELFF. The CDR3 coding sequence is TGTGCCAGCAGCTTAGGAGGGGGGAGTCTAAGGAGCGGGGAGCTGTTTTTT.

This clonotype was counted ten times or more. The chain links TRBV7-3 to TRBJ2-5; TRBD1 agrees at 9 bases. CDR1 SGHTA and CDR2 FQGTGA come from the germline V gene. The CDR3 loop spans 16 amino acids. The trim removed 5 bases at V and 4 bases at J, leaving 11 bases unmatched. As DNA, the CDR3 is TGTGCCAGCAGCCCCCTGGGGGACAGGGTATCAGAGACCCAGTACTTC. Its translation: CASSPLGDRVSETQYF.

Comments on this clonotype: A clone one base away is much larger, so this may be a read error. The genes are TRBV7-2 and TRBJ2-5; D is perhaps TRBD2 (5 bases). CDR3 length equals 14 residues. The germline V and J ends were trimmed by 4 bases and 2 bases, with 11 bases remaining between them. Looked up from germline, CDR1 is SGHTA and CDR2 is FQGNSA. The CDR3 region has the DNA TGTGCCAGCAGCTCCAACGGGATACAAGAGACCCAGTACTTC. This sequence encodes CASSSNGIQETQYF. Looking up the rest from reference TRBV7-2 and TRBJ2-5 gives the full variable domain: GAGVSQSPSNKVTEKGKDVELRCDPISGHTALYWYRQSLGQGLEFLIYFQGNSAPDKSGLPSDRFSAERTGGSVSTLTIQRTQQEDSAVYLCASSSNGIQETQYFGPGTRLLVL.

In its sample, this clonotype was seen a few times. A read error may explain this, as a much larger clone is one base away. The CDR3 DNA reads as TGCAGCCCTCTAGGGAAGGACCGGGACAGGCCCTACGAGCAGTACTTC. It specifies CSPLGKDRDRPYEQYF. The chain employs TRBV29-1 and TRBJ2-7; 8 bases line up with TRBD1. J gave up 2 bases and V 8 bases, and 17 bases lay outside the gene matches. Germline assignment: CDR1 SQVTM and CDR2 ANQGSEA. The CDR3 covers 16 residues.

This clonotype has a handful of counts. The rearrangement links TRBV6-1 to TRBJ2-7; TRBD2 matches at 12 bases. CDR3 length equals 17 residues. CDR1 and CDR2 (germline): MNHNS, SASEGT. V lost 5 bases, J lost 1 base, and 9 bases stayed unmatched. The CDR3 reads CASSFPPGTSGSYEQYF. DNA of the CDR3: TGTGCCAGCAGTTTCCCCCCCGGGACTAGCGGGTCCTACGAGCAGTACTTC.

CDR3 nucleotides: TGCAGTGCTAGAGATTGGGGACAAGAGACCCAGTACTTC. Translated, it gives CSARDWGQETQYF. The gene calls are TRBV20-1 and TRBJ2-5; D ambiguous. CDR1 and CDR2 (germline): DFQATT, SNEGSKA (reference sequence). The CDR3 sequence is 13 residues long. The V gene lost 0 bases and the J gene lost 2 bases, with 7 bases spanning the gap.

This clonotype was recorded a few times. V is TRBV6-5 and J is TRBJ2-5; 9 nucleotides line up with TRBD2. CDR3 size: 17 residues. Germline V gene data show CDR1 as MNHEY and CDR2 as SVGAGI. The trim removed 5 bases at V and 3 bases at J, leaving 13 bases unmatched. This chain's CDR3 is CASSPPGLAGLKETQYF. The DNA of the CDR3 is TGTGCCAGCAGTCCGCCGGGGCTAGCGGGACTTAAAGAGACCCAGTACTTC.

The chain links TRBV2 to TRBJ2-5, with D tentatively TRBD2 (6 bases). Germline lookup yields CDR1 SNHLY and CDR2 FYNNEI. This CDR3 is 15 amino acids long. V shed 2 bases and J shed 4 bases, with 14 bases lying between them. The CDR3 DNA sequence: TGTGCCAGCAGTGAACGACCGGGGGTAGGAGAGACCCAGTACTTC. This encodes CASSERPGVGETQYF.

This clonotype was seen a few times. This chain uses TRBV6-1 with TRBJ1-6; D is possibly TRBD1 (5 bases). CDR1 and CDR2 (germline): MNHNS, SASEGT. The CDR3 sequence is 16 residues long. The V and J ends lost 6 bases and 7 bases respectively, with 19 bases between them. In DNA form, the CDR3 reads TGTGCCAGCAGCGAGCTTCGTGGGGCTCAAAATTCACCCCTCCACTTT. It codes for CASSELRGAQNSPLHF.

This clonotype was observed at least ten times. Relative to the germline gene, one junction end is altered; a read error may explain this. The chain employs TRBV25-1 and TRBJ2-7; D assignment may be TRBD1 or TRBD2 (5 bases each). The CDR3 runs to 14 residues. Germline V lookup: CDR1 MGHDK, CDR2 SYGVNS. As DNA, the CDR3 is TGTGCCAGCGCGGAAGTGGGACCCTCCAACGAGCAGTACTTC. Protein product: CASAEVGPSNEQYF.

This clonotype was seen more than once but under ten times. The chain is built from TRBV19 and TRBJ1-5; 10 nucleotides agree with TRBD1. V shed 7 bases, J shed 4 bases, and the junction held 7 bases outside the gene matches. Germline V lookup: CDR1 LNHDA, CDR2 SQIVND (reference sequence). The CDR3 length is 15 residues. CDR3 nucleotide sequence: TGTGCCAGTACCCCCCGGGGACAGGGGAATCAGCCCCAGCATTTT. This encodes CASTPRGQGNQPQHF.